This entry lists 2 T cell receptor beta chains sequenced from one sample in a study of cytomegalovirus exposure and HLA in healthy donors (dated by TCRdb to the late 2010s). The method behind the library was the immunoSEQ multiplex PCR assay. For the multiplex PCR, a mixture combining 60 forward primers for TCR Vbeta segments and 13 reverse primers for TCR Jbeta segments was used. Entries here come from immuneACCESS through TCRdb and include only in-frame sequences with V and J called. Some clones fail to appear in such tables; in the studies checked, an unresolved V gene covers under half of the shortfall, and the cause of the remainder is unknown. The sample profile shows nearly 100,000 clones; around a tenth of them were found once. The ten largest clones add up to just over 5% of the sample. Sequences were obtained from PBMCs. The receptor set was obtained from a middle-aged man in good health and CMV-seropositive.

This chain connects TRBV9 to TRBJ2-7; TRBD2 aligns across 12 bases. The germline gives CDR1 SGDLS, CDR2 YYNGEE. Trimming removed 4 bases from V and 7 bases from J; junction bases left unmatched: 9. CDR3 length equals 15 residues. The CDR3 DNA reads TGTGCCAGCAGCCCAAGGACTAGCGGGATCAGGGAGCAGTACTTC. Encoded protein: CASSPRTSGIREQYF.

The V gene is TRBV4-3, the J gene TRBJ1-3; 7 nucleotides agree with TRBD1. Germline V gene sequence: CDR1 LGHNA, CDR2 YSLEER. This CDR3 is built from 14 residues. V lost 4 bases to trimming and J lost 8 bases; unmatched junction nucleotides: 8. CDR3 sequence reads: CASSPQTGMDTIYF. The CDR3 bases are TGCGCCAGCAGCCCCCAGACAGGGATGGACACCATATATTTT.